The clone carrying this T cell receptor beta chain has just a few counts. Antigen unknown. The sample belongs to a study of early T cells in non-severe SARS-CoV-2 infection. Study information: Chains were unpaired, as sequencing was done on bulk RNA from unsorted whole blood. General study results and limits: Anti-spike CD8 responses were favored in VDJdb matching, and private and CD4 specificities were missed.

The protocol attached unique molecular identifiers to individual cDNA molecules. In TCRdb, the 5' RACE reads were re-called with MiXCR into one record per CDR3 protein. The table shows fewer than 110,000 distinct CDR3 sequences, with around 10% occurring only once. This CDR3 has 16 amino acids. The germline V gene encodes CDR1 KGHDR and CDR2 SFDVKD. The V segment lost 1 base and the J segment 1 base; nucleotides outside the gene matches: 2. The TCR was taken from an adult who was a healthcare worker with PCR-confirmed SARS-CoV-2 infection or an uninfected control (not recorded which). The chain couples TRBV24-1 to TRBJ2-1, with 8 bases matching TRBD2. The sequenced sample was whole blood. CDR3 sequence reads: CATSDFTSGSYNEQFF. Here the CDR3 DNA reads TGTGCCACCAGTGATTTTACTAGCGGATCCTACAATGAGCAGTTCTTC.